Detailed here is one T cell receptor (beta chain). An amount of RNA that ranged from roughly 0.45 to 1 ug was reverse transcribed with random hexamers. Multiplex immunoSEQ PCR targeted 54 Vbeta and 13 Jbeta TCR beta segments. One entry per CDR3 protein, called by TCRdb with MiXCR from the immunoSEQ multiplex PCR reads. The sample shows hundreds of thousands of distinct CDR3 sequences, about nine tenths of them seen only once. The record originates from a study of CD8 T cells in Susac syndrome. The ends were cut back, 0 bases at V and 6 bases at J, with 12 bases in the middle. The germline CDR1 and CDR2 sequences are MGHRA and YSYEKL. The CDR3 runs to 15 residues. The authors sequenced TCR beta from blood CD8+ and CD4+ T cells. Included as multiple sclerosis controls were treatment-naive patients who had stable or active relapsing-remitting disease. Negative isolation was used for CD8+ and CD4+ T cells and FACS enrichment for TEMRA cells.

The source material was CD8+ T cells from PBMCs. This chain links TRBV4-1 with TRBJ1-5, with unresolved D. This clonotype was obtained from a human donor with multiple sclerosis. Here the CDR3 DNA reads TGCGCCAGCAGCCAAGATTTAGGGATGCGTCAGCCCCAGCATTTT. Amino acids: CASSQDLGMRQPQHF.